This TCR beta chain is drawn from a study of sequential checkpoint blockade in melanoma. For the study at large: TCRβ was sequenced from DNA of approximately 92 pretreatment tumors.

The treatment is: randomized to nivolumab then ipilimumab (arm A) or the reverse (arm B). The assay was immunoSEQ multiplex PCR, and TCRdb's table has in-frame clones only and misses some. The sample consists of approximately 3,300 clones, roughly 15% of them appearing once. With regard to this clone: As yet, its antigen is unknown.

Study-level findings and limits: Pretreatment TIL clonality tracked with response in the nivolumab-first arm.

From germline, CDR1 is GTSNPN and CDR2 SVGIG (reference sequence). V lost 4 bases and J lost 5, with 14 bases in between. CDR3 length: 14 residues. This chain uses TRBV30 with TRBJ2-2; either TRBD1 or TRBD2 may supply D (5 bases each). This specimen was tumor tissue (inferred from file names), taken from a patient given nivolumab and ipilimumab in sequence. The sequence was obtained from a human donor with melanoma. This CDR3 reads CAWKSGQQTGELFF. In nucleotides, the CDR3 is TGTGCCTGGAAAAGCGGACAACAAACCGGGGAGCTGTTTTTT.